This TCR beta chain was obtained from a study of Ad26.COV2.S vaccination and SARS-CoV-2 variants. Study-wide results and caveats: Spike-specific TCR breadth ran higher among vaccine recipients than placebo recipients.

In the case of this clone: Its antigen is not identified.

This CDR3 region has 13 residues. The ends were cut back, 2 bases at V and 7 bases at J, with 9 bases in the middle. Germline V gives CDR1 MNHNY, CDR2 SVGAGI (reference sequence). TCRdb's table, derived via immunoSEQ multiplex PCR, lists solely in-frame clones and lacks some. Among around 300,000 clones, more than 85% were seen once, and the ten largest hold around 4.5%. Specified treatment: 15 to 20 received Ad26.COV2.S at low or high dose, single or two shots; roughly five received placebo; per-sample allocation not given. Sampling was performed 63 days after the first vaccine or placebo injection.

The J gene is TRBJ1-5, the V gene TRBV6-6, with unresolved D. This sample comprised peripheral blood, obtained in a trial of Ad26.COV2.S vaccine versus placebo. The TCR comes from a person between 18 and 65 years old who received the Ad26.COV2.S COVID-19 vaccine or a placebo. The CDR3 DNA is TGTGCCAGCAGTTACCTAATGGGCCAGCCCCAGCATTTT. Translation gives CASSYLMGQPQHF.